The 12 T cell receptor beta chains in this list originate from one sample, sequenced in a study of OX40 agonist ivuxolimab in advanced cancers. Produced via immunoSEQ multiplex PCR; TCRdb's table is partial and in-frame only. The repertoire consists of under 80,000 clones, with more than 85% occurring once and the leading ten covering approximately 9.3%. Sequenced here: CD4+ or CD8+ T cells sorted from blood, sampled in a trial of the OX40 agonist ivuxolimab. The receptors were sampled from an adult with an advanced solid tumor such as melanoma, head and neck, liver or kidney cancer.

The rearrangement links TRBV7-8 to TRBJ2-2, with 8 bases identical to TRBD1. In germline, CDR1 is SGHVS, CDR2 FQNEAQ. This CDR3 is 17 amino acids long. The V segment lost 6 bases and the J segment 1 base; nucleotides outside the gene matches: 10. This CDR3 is CASRTEPGQVNTGELFF. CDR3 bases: TGTGCCAGCAGGACAGAGCCGGGACAGGTGAACACCGGGGAGCTGTTTTTT. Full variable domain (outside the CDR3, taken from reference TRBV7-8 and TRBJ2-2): GAGVSQSPRYKVAKRGQDVALRCDPISGHVSLFWYQQALGQGPEFLTYFQNEAQLDKSGLPSDRFFAERPEGSVSTLKIQRTQQEDSAVYLCASRTEPGQVNTGELFFGEGSRLTVL.

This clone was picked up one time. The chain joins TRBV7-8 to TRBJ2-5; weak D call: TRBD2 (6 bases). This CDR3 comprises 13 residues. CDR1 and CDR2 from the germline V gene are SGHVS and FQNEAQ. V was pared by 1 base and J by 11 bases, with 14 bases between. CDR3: CASSLGQGSGQYF. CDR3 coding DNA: TGTGCCAGCAGCTTAGGGCAGGGAAGCGGGCAGTACTTC.

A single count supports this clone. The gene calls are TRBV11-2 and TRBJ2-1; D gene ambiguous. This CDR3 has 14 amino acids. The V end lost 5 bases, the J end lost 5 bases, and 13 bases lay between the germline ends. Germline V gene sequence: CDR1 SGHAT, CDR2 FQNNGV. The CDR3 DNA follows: TGTGCCAGCAGCCCAGAGGACGGGCACAATGAGCAGTTCTTC. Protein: CASSPEDGHNEQFF.

CDR3 protein: CASSNSQGGDEKLFF. The CDR3 coding sequence is TGCGCCAGCAGCAACTCCCAGGGAGGAGATGAAAAACTGTTTTTT. The V call is TRBV5-1, the J call TRBJ1-4; D may be TRBD1 (5 bases). Trimming cost V 4 bases and J 6 bases, with 16 bases left between them. The CDR3 runs 15 residues. Germline CDR1 and CDR2: SGHRS and YFSETQ.

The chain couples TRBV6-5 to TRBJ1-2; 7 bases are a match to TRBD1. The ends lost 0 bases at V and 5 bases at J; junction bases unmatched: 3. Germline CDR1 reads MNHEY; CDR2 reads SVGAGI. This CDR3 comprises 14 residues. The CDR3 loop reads CASSYSGTEYGYTF. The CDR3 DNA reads TGTGCCAGCAGTTACTCCGGGACAGAATATGGCTACACCTTC.

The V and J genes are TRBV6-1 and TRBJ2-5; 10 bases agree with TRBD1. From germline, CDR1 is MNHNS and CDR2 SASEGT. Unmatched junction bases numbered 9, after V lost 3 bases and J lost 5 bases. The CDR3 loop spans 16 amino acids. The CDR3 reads CASSEGSTGGAETQYF. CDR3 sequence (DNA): TGTGCCAGCAGTGAGGGATCGACAGGGGGCGCCGAGACCCAGTACTTC.

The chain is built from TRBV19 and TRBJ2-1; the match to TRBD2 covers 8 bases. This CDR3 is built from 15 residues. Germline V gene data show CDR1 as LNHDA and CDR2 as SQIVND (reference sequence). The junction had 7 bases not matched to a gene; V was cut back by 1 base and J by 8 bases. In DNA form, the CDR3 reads TGTGCCAGTAGTATAGCGGGGGGGTCTTGGGATGAGCAGTTCTTC. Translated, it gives CASSIAGGSWDEQFF.

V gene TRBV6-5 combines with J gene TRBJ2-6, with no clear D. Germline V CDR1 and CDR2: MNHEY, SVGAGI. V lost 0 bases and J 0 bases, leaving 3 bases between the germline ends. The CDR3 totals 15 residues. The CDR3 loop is CASSYSSSGANVLTF. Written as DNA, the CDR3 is TGTGCCAGCAGTTACTCGAGCTCTGGGGCCAACGTCCTGACTTTC.

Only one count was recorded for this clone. CDR3 region: CASSLTVPNTGELFF. CDR3 nucleotide sequence: TGTGCCAGCAGCCTGACCGTCCCTAACACCGGGGAGCTGTTTTTT. The gene calls are TRBV5-5 and TRBJ2-2; D is undetermined. Germline V gene lookup returns CDR1 SGHKS and CDR2 YYEKEE (reference sequence). CDR3 length equals 15 residues. With 4 bases removed from V and 2 bases from J, the gap between germline ends came to 12 bases.

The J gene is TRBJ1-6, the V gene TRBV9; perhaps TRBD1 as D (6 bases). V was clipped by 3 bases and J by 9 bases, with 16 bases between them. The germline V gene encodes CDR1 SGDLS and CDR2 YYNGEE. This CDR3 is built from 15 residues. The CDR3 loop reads CASSALGGAGSPLHF. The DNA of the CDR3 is TGTGCCAGCAGCGCCCTTGGGGGGGCCGGTTCACCCCTCCACTTT.

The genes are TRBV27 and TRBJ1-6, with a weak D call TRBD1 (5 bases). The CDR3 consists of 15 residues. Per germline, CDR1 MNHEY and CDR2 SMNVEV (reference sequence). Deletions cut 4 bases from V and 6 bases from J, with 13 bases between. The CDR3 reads CASSWTAGGNSPLHF. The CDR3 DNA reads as TGTGCCAGCAGTTGGACGGCGGGGGGTAATTCACCCCTCCACTTT.

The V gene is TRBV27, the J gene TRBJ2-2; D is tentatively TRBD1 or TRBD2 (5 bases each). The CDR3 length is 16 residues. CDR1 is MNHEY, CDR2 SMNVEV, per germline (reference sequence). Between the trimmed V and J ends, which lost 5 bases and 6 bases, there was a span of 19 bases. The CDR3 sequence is CASSPSRGETSGELFF. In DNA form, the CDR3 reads TGTGCCAGCAGTCCCTCGAGAGGGGAGACCTCCGGGGAGCTGTTTTTT.